This entry lists 28 T cell receptor beta chains sequenced from one sample in a study of tumor-infiltrating lymphocytes in primary liver carcinoma. It was unsorted whole blood that yielded blood RNA, and germline DNA was also extracted. The template, around 520 ng total RNA, yielded TCR beta cDNA made with a constant-region primer. Employing slightly modified ARM-PCR, three nested multiplex PCR rounds were run, and these gave rise to the TCR beta libraries. With TRBV1-TRBV30 forward primers and a C-beta reverse primer, the first two PCR rounds were run for around 11 cycles each. MiXCR, run by TCRdb on the multiplex PCR reads, gives a single entry per CDR3 protein. The data contain a few hundred thousand distinct CDR3 sequences, 58% of them singletons. Sample: peripheral blood. Source of these receptors: a woman in her 30s with primary liver carcinoma and hepatitis B virus infection.

This clonotype was found many times. The chain carries TRBV6-2 or TRBV6-3 and TRBJ2-6; maybe TRBD1 (5 bases). Germline V gives CDR1 MNHEY, CDR2 SVGEGT. The CDR3 runs to 14 residues. With 5 bases removed from V and 1 base from J, the gap between germline ends came to 6 bases. CDR3 bases: TGTGCCAGCAGTCGACAGTCTGGGGCCAACGTCCTGACTTTC. This encodes CASSRQSGANVLTF.

The chain has TRBV11-2 and TRBJ1-6; D is uncertain. This CDR3 is 17 amino acids long. Germline loops: CDR1 SGHAT, CDR2 FQNNGV. V was shortened by 2 bases and J by 9 bases, with 20 bases between the two germline ends. CDR3 region: CASSLSGVVRKISPLHF. The CDR3 DNA sequence: TGTGCCAGCAGCTTAAGCGGGGTGGTGCGGAAGATTTCACCCCTCCACTTT.

V is TRBV5-1 and J is TRBJ2-1; tentative D call: TRBD1 (5 bases). V was cut by 5 bases and J by 3 bases, with 15 bases left in between. This CDR3 is 15 amino acids long. The germline gives CDR1 SGHRS, CDR2 YFSETQ. The CDR3 reads CASSLLRGYYNEQFF. DNA of the CDR3: TGCGCCAGCAGTTTACTAAGGGGCTACTACAATGAGCAGTTCTTC.

V and J are TRBV6-6 and TRBJ2-1, with 11 bases fitting TRBD2. Losses at the gene ends were 2 bases for V and 3 bases for J; bases not matched to a gene: 3. The CDR3 spans 16 residues. In germline, CDR1 is MNHNY, CDR2 SVGAGI (reference sequence). Here the CDR3 reads CASSYPTSGSYNEQFF. In nucleotides, the CDR3 is TGTGCCAGCAGTTACCCTACTAGCGGGAGCTACAATGAGCAGTTCTTC.

The rearrangement joins TRBV6-6 to TRBJ2-4; D might be TRBD2 (5 bases). V was pared by 5 bases and J by 12 bases, with 20 bases between. CDR3 size: 14 residues. In germline, CDR1 is MNHNY, CDR2 SVGAGI (reference sequence). The DNA for the CDR3 is TGTGCCAGCAGTCCCGCTCTGGACTTCTCGGGTCAGTACTTC. Its protein is CASSPALDFSGQYF.

At least ten counts were recorded for this clonotype. J is TRBJ2-3 and V is TRBV4-3; D remains ambiguous. Germline V lookup: CDR1 LGHNA, CDR2 YSLEER. V was clipped by 1 base and J by 5 bases, with 10 bases between them. The CDR3 is 14 amino acids. The CDR3 bases are TGCGCCAGCAGCCAAGCTTTGGGTTTAGATACGCAGTATTTT. It yields the protein CASSQALGLDTQYF.

This clonotype was seen many times. V usage is TRBV4-1 and J usage is TRBJ1-3, with 12 bases that match TRBD1. The CDR3 is made up of 16 amino acids. Per germline, CDR1 MGHRA and CDR2 YSYEKL. V shed 3 bases, J shed 4 bases, and the junction held 4 bases outside the gene matches. CDR3 coding DNA: TGCGCCAGCAGCCACGGGACAGGGGGCTCCGGAAACACCATATATTTT. Protein: CASSHGTGGSGNTIYF.

The chain has TRBV5-4 and TRBJ2-1; maybe TRBD2 (7 bases). The CDR3 sequence is 14 residues long. V lost 1 base to trimming and J lost 10 bases, with 15 bases between them. Germline CDR1 is SGHNT and CDR2 is YYREEE (reference sequence). The DNA for the CDR3 is TGTGCCAGCAGCTTGTATGCGGGGGCCAACGAGCAGTTCTTC. Its protein product is CASSLYAGANEQFF.

To note about this clonotype: Because it lacks the conserved phenylalanine or tryptophan at the end, this CDR3 is likely a read error. The V call is TRBV14, the J call TRBJ1-2; a possible D gene is TRBD1 (5 bases). CDR3 length: 12 amino acids. Germline V CDR1 and CDR2: SGHDN, FVKESK. V gave up 3 bases and J gave up 11 bases, with 13 bases separating them. In DNA form, the CDR3 reads TGTGCCAGCAGCCACTACTCCCGGGGGTACACCTCC. It is translated as CASSHYSRGYTS.

This clonotype was counted at least ten times. The chain recombines TRBV29-1 with TRBJ1-5; 9 nucleotides line up with TRBD1. V lost 4 bases, J lost 1 base, and 11 bases stayed unmatched. The CDR3 covers 17 residues. Germline V gives CDR1 SQVTM, CDR2 ANQGSEA. The CDR3 is CSVAGTGSRGSNQPQHF. The CDR3 bases are TGCAGCGTTGCCGGGACAGGGAGCCGAGGAAGCAATCAGCCCCAGCATTTT. The full variable domain, rest sourced from reference TRBV29-1 and TRBJ1-5, is SAVISQKPSRDICQRGTSLTIQCQVDSQVTMMFWYRQQPGQSLTLIATANQGSEATYESGFVIDKFPISRPNLTFSTLTVSNMSPEDSSIYLCSVAGTGSRGSNQPQHFGDGTRLSIL.

This clonotype was detected many times. The J gene is TRBJ2-5, the V gene TRBV12-3 or TRBV12-4; D possibly matches TRBD1 or TRBD2 (5 bases each). With 8 bases removed from V and 5 bases from J, the gap between germline ends came to 18 bases. The CDR3 has 14 residues. This CDR3 is CASQAGTSYETQYF. The CDR3 nucleotides read TGTGCCAGCCAAGCCGGGACGTCCTATGAGACCCAGTACTTC.

The V call is TRBV30, the J call TRBJ2-3; no reliable D call. Germline V gives CDR1 GTSNPN, CDR2 SVGIG (reference sequence). V was pared by 0 bases and J by 6 bases, with 4 bases between. CDR3 length: 11 amino acids. CDR3 sequence (DNA): TGTGCCTGGAGTGTCATGGATACGCAGTATTTT. Translated: CAWSVMDTQYF.

This clonotype turned up a few times. This may arise from a read error, as a much more abundant clone is one base away. A read error is likely, as this CDR3 ends without the conserved phenylalanine or tryptophan. CDR3 sequence (DNA): TGTGCCAGCAGCCTAGCGGGAGGGCCCTACGAGCAGTACCTC. It specifies CASSLAGGPYEQYL. The rearrangement joins TRBV11-2 to TRBJ2-7, with TRBD2 matching 12 bases. The germline CDR1 and CDR2 sequences are SGHAT and FQNNGV. V lost 5 bases, J lost 2 bases, and 1 base stayed unmatched. The CDR3 has 14 amino acids.

This clonotype was seen at least ten times. The chain is built from TRBV6-7 and TRBJ2-4, with D perhaps matching TRBD1 (5 bases). TRBV6-7 is noted as an ORF with a role that remains uncertain. V gave up 6 bases and J gave up 6 bases, with 12 bases separating them. CDR3 length equals 13 residues. CDR3 protein: CASSLSQGNIQYF. CDR3 bases: TGTGCCAGCAGCCTAAGCCAGGGAAACATTCAGTACTTC.

This clonotype has ten or more counts. The gene calls are TRBV4-2 and TRBJ2-1; D remains unclear. Trimming left V 3 bases short and J 5 bases short, with 8 bases between. The CDR3 extends over 13 amino acids. The V gene's germline CDR1 is LGHNA and CDR2 YNFKEQ. CDR3 protein: CASSQWLHNEQFF. CDR3 in DNA: TGTGCCAGCAGCCAGTGGCTTCACAATGAGCAGTTCTTC.

Notes on this clonotype: This may stem from a read error, because a much larger clone lies one nucleotide away. The chain combines TRBV12-3 or TRBV12-4 with TRBJ1-1; weak D call: TRBD1 (6 bases). V shed 3 bases and J shed 4 bases, with 12 bases lying between them. The CDR3 is 14 amino acids. Written as DNA, the CDR3 is TGTGCCAGCAGTTTTCGGGCAGGGGTCACTGAAGCTTTCTTT. Residues: CASSFRAGVTEAFF.

The table lists this clonotype with a count of one. V usage is TRBV28 and J usage is TRBJ1-1; D is perhaps TRBD1 (5 bases). Germline CDR1 and CDR2: MDHEN and SYDVKM. This CDR3 comprises 15 residues. The germline V and J ends were trimmed by 7 bases and 5 bases, with 20 bases remaining between them. DNA of the CDR3: TGTGCCAGCAACCCCCGCGACAGCGTGTGGACTGAAGCTTTCTTT. This encodes CASNPRDSVWTEAFF.

The rearrangement links TRBV7-9 to TRBJ1-2; TRBD1 is a possible D gene (6 bases). Germline lookup yields CDR1 SEHNR and CDR2 FQNEAQ (reference sequence). V lost 2 bases, J lost 8 bases, and 15 bases lay in between. CDR3 length: 14 residues. The chain's CDR3 is CASSLSTGAYGYTF. CDR3 DNA: TGTGCCAGCAGCTTATCGACGGGGGCGTACGGCTACACCTTC.

This chain links TRBV6-5 with TRBJ2-2, with no clear D. Trimming shortened V by 5 bases and J by 7 bases, and 17 bases separated the two germline ends. Germline V lookup: CDR1 MNHEY, CDR2 SVGAGI. The CDR3 consists of 15 residues. Here the CDR3 reads CASSPPISLFGELFF. The DNA of the CDR3 is TGTGCCAGCAGTCCGCCGATCAGTTTGTTCGGGGAGCTGTTTTTT.

The chain uses TRBV6-5 and TRBJ1-6, with a tentative D call TRBD1 (6 bases). The CDR3 has 15 amino acids. V was clipped by 2 bases and J by 14 bases, with 19 bases between them. The germline CDR1 and CDR2 sequences are MNHEY and SVGAGI. This CDR3 reads CASSYVVRGSSSLHF. As DNA, the CDR3 is TGTGCCAGCAGTTACGTGGTGAGGGGGAGCTCATCCCTCCACTTT.

V is TRBV7-9 and J is TRBJ2-1, with TRBD2 identical over 9 bases. The germline gives CDR1 SEHNR, CDR2 FQNEAQ (reference sequence). The V gene end was trimmed by 2 bases and the J gene end by 9 bases; junction bases not matched to a gene: 8. The CDR3 runs to 15 residues. The CDR3 region has the DNA TGTGCCAGCAGCTTACGGGCGGGAGGGTCCGGTGAGCAGTTCTTC. The encoded protein is CASSLRAGGSGEQFF. Drawing the rest from reference TRBV7-9 and TRBJ2-1, the complete variable domain is DTGVSQNPRHKITKRGQNVTFRCDPISEHNRLYWYRQTLGQGPEFLTYFQNEAQLEKSRLLSDRFSAERPKGSFSTLEIQRTEQGDSAMYLCASSLRAGGSGEQFFGPGTRLTVL.

This clonotype was seen many times. This chain links TRBV11-2 with TRBJ1-1; 7 positions agree with TRBD1. The CDR3 contains 11 residues. Germline loops: CDR1 SGHAT, CDR2 FQNNGV. Germline trimming cut 3 bases from V and 10 bases from J; bases unmatched to any gene: 2. This CDR3 reads CASSFPGGAFF. In DNA form, the CDR3 reads TGTGCCAGCAGCTTCCCAGGGGGAGCTTTCTTT.

Turning to this clonotype: A much larger clone is a single base away; this may be a read error. The chain uses TRBV4-3 and TRBJ1-2; TRBD1 agrees at 7 bases. V lost 0 bases to trimming and J lost 4 bases; unmatched junction nucleotides: 8. Looked up from germline, CDR1 is LGHNA and CDR2 is YSLEER. The CDR3 is 16 amino acids. The CDR3 spells CASSQDRGQRGYGYTF. CDR3 in DNA: TGCGCCAGCAGCCAAGACCGGGGACAGCGTGGCTATGGCTACACCTTC.

On this clonotype itself: The junction does not match germline at one end; this may be a read error. V and J are TRBV5-1 and TRBJ2-7, with D possibly being TRBD2 (5 bases). Germline loops: CDR1 SGHRS, CDR2 YFSETQ. The CDR3 contains 14 residues. The CDR3 bases are TGCGCCAGCAGCTTGGCTGAGGGCCCCTACGAGCTGTACTTC. This gives the protein CASSLAEGPYELYF.

A note on this clonotype: This sequence may be a read error, since a much larger clone differs from it by one base. The chain carries TRBV6-2 or TRBV6-3 and TRBJ2-5; D tentatively reads TRBD1 or TRBD2 (5 bases each). The CDR3 sequence is 13 residues long. Germline V CDR1 and CDR2: MNHEY, SVGEGT. V was pared by 5 bases and J by 7 bases, with 14 bases between. The CDR3 nucleotides read TGTGCCAGCAGTACATACGGGACGGGGACCCAGTACTTC. Its protein product is CASSTYGTGTQYF.

A word on this clonotype: This sequence may be a read error, since a much larger clone differs from it by one base. V is TRBV29-1 and J is TRBJ2-4; 8 nucleotides match TRBD2. V lost 5 bases and J lost 3; bases outside the gene matches: 9. This CDR3 has 15 residues. The V gene's germline CDR1 is SQVTM and CDR2 ANQGSEA. DNA for the CDR3: TGCAGCGTTATCGCCGCCGGGGGGGACAAAAACATTCAGTACTTC. Amino acids: CSVIAAGGDKNIQYF.

There are many counts of this clonotype. The CDR3 DNA reads as TGCGCCAGCAGCCCTCAGCGGGAGGGCTACGAGCAGTACTTC. Its translation is CASSPQREGYEQYF. The J gene is TRBJ2-7, the V gene TRBV4-3; 10 bases align to TRBD2. The junction had 3 bases not matched to a gene; V was cut back by 4 bases and J by 3 bases. CDR1 LGHNA and CDR2 YSLEER come from the germline V gene. There are 14 residues in the CDR3.

This clonotype was picked up many times. The V and J genes are TRBV4-2 and TRBJ2-1; TRBD2 matches 7 bases. In germline, CDR1 is LGHNA, CDR2 YNFKEQ. The CDR3 runs 16 residues. V shed 5 bases and J 0 bases; nucleotides not matched to a gene: 7. The CDR3 loop reads CASSGRGPSSYNEQFF. Written as DNA, the CDR3 is TGTGCCAGCAGCGGGAGGGGACCAAGCTCCTACAATGAGCAGTTCTTC.